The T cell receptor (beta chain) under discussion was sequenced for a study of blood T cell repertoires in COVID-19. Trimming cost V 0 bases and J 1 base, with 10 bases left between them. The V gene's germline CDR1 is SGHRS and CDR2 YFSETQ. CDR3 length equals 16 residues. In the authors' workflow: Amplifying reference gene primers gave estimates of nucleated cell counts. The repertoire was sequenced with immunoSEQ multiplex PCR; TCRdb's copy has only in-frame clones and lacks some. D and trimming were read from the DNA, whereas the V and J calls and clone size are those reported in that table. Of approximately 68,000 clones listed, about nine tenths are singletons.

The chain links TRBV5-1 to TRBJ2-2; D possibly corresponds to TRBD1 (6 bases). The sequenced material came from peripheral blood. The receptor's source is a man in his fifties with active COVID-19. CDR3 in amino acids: CASSLETRGNTGELFF. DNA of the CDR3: TGCGCCAGCAGCTTGGAAACCAGGGGGAACACCGGGGAGCTGTTTTTT.